Reported below is one T cell receptor (beta chain). Antigen specificity is unknown. Around 30,000 T cell genomes, or 300 ng DNA, went into unsorted PBMC replicate PCRs. Ten immunoSEQ deep assay plates were used to sequence unsorted PBMC DNA. Only in-frame clones appear in the TCRdb table, and some are missing; sequencing was by immunoSEQ multiplex PCR. This sample yields approximately 500,000 clones, of which around 79% are seen a single time; about an eighth belongs to the top ten. The data stem from a study of shared clonotypes between healthy human individuals. In unsorted samples, genomic DNA was obtained using 75 million to 90 million PBMCs. CDR3 length equals 13 residues. Germline loops: CDR1 SQVTM, CDR2 ANQGSEA. V was trimmed by 5 bases and J by 4 bases, leaving 14 bases between them. Study-wide results and limits: With few donors, the genetic and exposure-history diversity represented was limited.

The V call is TRBV29-1, the J call TRBJ1-2, with D perhaps TRBD1 (5 bases). This receptor was taken from a woman in her thirties or forties in good health. Some clones in this sample may be carry-over from other donors' samples. What was sequenced was PBMCs. CDR3 DNA: TGCAGCGTTAGGGACGCCGGGGCCTATGGCTACACCTTC. Its protein is CSVRDAGAYGYTF. The full variable domain, rest sourced from reference TRBV29-1 and TRBJ1-2, is SAVISQKPSRDICQRGTSLTIQCQVDSQVTMMFWYRQQPGQSLTLIATANQGSEATYESGFVIDKFPISRPNLTFSTLTVSNMSPEDSSIYLCSVRDAGAYGYTFGSGTRLTVV.